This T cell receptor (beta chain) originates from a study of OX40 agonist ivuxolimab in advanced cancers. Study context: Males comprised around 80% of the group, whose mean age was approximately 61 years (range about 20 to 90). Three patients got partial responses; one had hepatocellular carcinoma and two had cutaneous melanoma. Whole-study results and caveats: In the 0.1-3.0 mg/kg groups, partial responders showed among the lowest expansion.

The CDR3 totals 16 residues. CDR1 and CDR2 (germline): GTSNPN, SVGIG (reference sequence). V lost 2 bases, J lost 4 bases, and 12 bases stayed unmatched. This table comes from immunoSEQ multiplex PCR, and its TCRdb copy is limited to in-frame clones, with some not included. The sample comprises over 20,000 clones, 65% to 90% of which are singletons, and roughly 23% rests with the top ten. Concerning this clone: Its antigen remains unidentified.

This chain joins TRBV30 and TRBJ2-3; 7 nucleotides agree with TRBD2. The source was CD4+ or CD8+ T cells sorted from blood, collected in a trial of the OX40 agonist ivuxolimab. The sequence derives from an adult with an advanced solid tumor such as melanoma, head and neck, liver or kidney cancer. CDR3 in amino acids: CAWSYAGVSFADTQYF. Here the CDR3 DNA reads TGTGCCTGGAGTTATGCGGGAGTTAGTTTCGCAGATACGCAGTATTTT.